This TCR beta chain was sequenced for a study of blood T cells in healthy people across ages. Germline-derived CDR1 and CDR2 are DFQATT and SNEGSKA (reference sequence). The CDR3 is 11 amino acids. V was clipped by 3 bases and J by 11 bases, with 13 bases between them. The use of a sample-barcoded 5' primer and a J-beta primer mix characterized a second PCR of about 7 to 12 cycles. A single record per CDR3 protein comes from TCRdb applying MiXCR to the 5' RACE reads. The sample contains 700,000 to 850,000 distinct CDR3 sequences, roughly 50% of which appear only once. General study results and limits: Donor CMV status, an unknown factor, possibly confounded changes in expanded clonotypes.

In its sample, this clonotype was seen many times. Antigen unknown. The TCR originated in a man older than 75 in good health. Sample: blood. The genes are TRBV20-1 and TRBJ1-1; tentatively, D is TRBD1 (5 bases). The CDR3 region is CSASGGPGAFF. In DNA form, the CDR3 reads TGCAGTGCTAGCGGGGGTCCCGGGGCTTTCTTT.